This T cell receptor beta chain appears in the sequencing data of a study of CD8 T cells in Susac syndrome. Turning to the study itself: Blood was drawn from patients with Susac syndrome. At that point, they were therapy-naive, on corticosteroids, or on intravenous immunoglobulin alone.

Random hexamers were used to reverse transcribe an amount of about 0.45 to 1 ug RNA. TCRdb re-called the immunoSEQ multiplex PCR reads through MiXCR, storing one row per CDR3 protein. This table holds about 200,000 distinct CDR3 sequences, roughly nine tenths found once. Trimming cost V 0 bases and J 3 bases; bases outside gene matches: 5. Germline CDR1 is MGHRA and CDR2 is YSYEKL. The length of the CDR3 is 15 residues. Sequencing of TCR beta was carried out in blood CD8+ and CD4+ T cells. TEMRA cells were FACS-enriched, and CD8+ and CD4+ T cells were isolated negatively. Study-level results: Repertoires of Susac syndrome CD4+ T cells lacked clonal expansion.

About this clonotype: What it binds is not known.

The chain links TRBV4-1 to TRBJ2-7; TRBD1 matches at 7 bases. This receptor was taken from a human donor with Susac syndrome. The sequenced material came from CD4+ T cells from PBMCs. CDR3 protein: CASSQEGQNFYEQYF. CDR3 DNA sequence: TGCGCCAGCAGCCAAGAGGGACAGAACTTCTACGAGCAGTACTTC.